Following are 6 T cell receptor beta chains from one sample sequenced in a study of cytomegalovirus exposure and HLA in healthy donors. Primers included in the PCR were 60 Vbeta and 13 Jbeta primers. TCRdb keeps only in-frame clones here, not all; method: immunoSEQ multiplex PCR. The sample lists 150,000 or so clones, 77% occurring once. The sequenced material came from PBMCs. These receptors were taken from a woman in her twenties or thirties in good health and CMV-seronegative.

The chain links TRBV5-8 to TRBJ2-7, with D possibly being TRBD1 (6 bases). The CDR3 has 15 amino acids. V was shortened by 0 bases and J by 2 bases, with 12 bases between the two germline ends. Germline CDR1 and CDR2: SGHTS and YDEGEE. For the CDR3, the DNA is TGTGCCAGCAGCTTGGAGCAGGGGAGAACCTACGAGCAGTACTTC. Its translation is CASSLEQGRTYEQYF.

The chain has TRBV6-1 and TRBJ2-7; 7 nucleotides line up with TRBD1. Looked up from germline, CDR1 is MNHNS and CDR2 is SASEGT. The V and J ends lost 5 bases and 0 bases, in that order; junction bases with no gene match: 4. This CDR3 is 14 amino acids long. CDR3 region: CASSTWDSSYEQYF. As DNA, the CDR3 is TGTGCCAGCAGTACGTGGGACAGCTCCTACGAGCAGTACTTC.

There are a few counts of this clone. The CDR3 reads CSDPGLACSYEQYF. As DNA, the CDR3 is TGCAGCGATCCGGGACTAGCGTGCTCCTACGAGCAGTACTTC. J is TRBJ2-7 and V is TRBV29-1; 10 bases fit TRBD2. The V gene end was trimmed by 7 bases and the J gene end by 0 bases; junction bases not matched to a gene: 6. CDR1 and CDR2 (germline): SQVTM, ANQGSEA. The length of the CDR3 is 14 residues.

This clone has more than one count but fewer than ten. The gene calls are TRBV29-1 and TRBJ2-7; D may be TRBD2 (6 bases). The germline V gene encodes CDR1 SQVTM and CDR2 ANQGSEA. Deletions cut 6 bases from V and 3 bases from J, with 21 bases between. The CDR3 is made up of 15 amino acids. CDR3 loop: CSVGGPTPQDYEQYF. As DNA, the CDR3 is TGCAGCGTGGGGGGACCTACCCCCCAAGACTACGAGCAGTACTTC.

There are a few counts of this clone. The chain recombines TRBV19 with TRBJ1-5, with TRBD1 identical over 7 bases. Germline V CDR1 and CDR2: LNHDA, SQIVND (reference sequence). The length of the CDR3 is 13 residues. V lost 7 bases to trimming and J lost 9 bases; unmatched junction nucleotides: 9. This CDR3 is CASKTGDLRPQHF. CDR3 nucleotides: TGTGCCAGTAAAACAGGGGATCTTAGGCCCCAGCATTTT.

V gene TRBV29-1 combines with J gene TRBJ2-7, with 8 bases fitting TRBD1. CDR3 length: 12 amino acids. Germline CDR1 and CDR2: SQVTM and ANQGSEA. V shed 4 bases, J shed 2 bases, and the junction held 1 base outside the gene matches. The CDR3 here is CSVVRGPYEQYF. The CDR3 nucleotides are TGCAGCGTTGTCAGGGGGCCCTACGAGCAGTACTTC.